Reported below is one TCR beta chain. Recruits, aged roughly 18 to 90 years, lived in 20 to 30 US areas. The study assigned cohorts using participant-reported clinical history. Germline V gene data show CDR1 as SGHNT and CDR2 as YENEEA. The germline V and J ends were trimmed by 0 bases and 1 base, with 9 bases remaining between them. The CDR3 has 16 amino acids. The data stem from a study of blood T cell repertoires in COVID-19. Study-wide context: Collection of acute and convalescent COVID-19 samples took place in the United States, Italy and Spain. Nucleic acid was either cDNA or gDNA, and it came from T cells, B-cell-depleted T cells, or PBMCs.

Repertoires were generated with immunoSEQ multiplex PCR, while TCRdb's copy carries only in-frame clones and drops some. The sample shows more than 250,000 clones, 86% of them seen only once. The sequence derives from a woman aged 18-29 years who had recovered from COVID-19. Sequences were obtained from PBMCs or T cells enriched from blood (not recorded which). This rearrangement joins TRBV11-3 to TRBJ2-2; TRBD2 might be the D (6 bases). Here the CDR3 reads CASSLDGGMNTGELFF. CDR3 DNA: TGTGCCAGCAGCTTAGACGGGGGTATGAACACCGGGGAGCTGTTTTTT.